The subject of this entry is one T cell receptor beta chain. The antigen remains undetermined. Looked up from germline, CDR1 is DFQATT and CDR2 is SNEGSKA (reference sequence). V trimming: 6 bases; J trimming: 7 bases; junction bases outside the gene matches: 9. The CDR3 contains 13 residues. It was with a sample-barcoded 5' primer and a J-beta primer mix that a second PCR of roughly 7 to 12 cycles was run. TCRdb fed the 5' RACE reads into MiXCR, producing one record per CDR3 protein. The sample gives hundreds of thousands of distinct CDR3 sequences, roughly 64% of which show up once; approximately 21% is in the top ten. This sample was included in a study of blood T cells in healthy people across ages. Study results and caveats: Estimated diversity across one million T cells was deemed an underestimate. Age brought a roughly linear fall in TCR beta diversity measured per million T cells. Not knowing donor CMV status may have confounded expanded clonotype changes.

Individuals who donated were healthy Caucasians from Russia aged roughly 6 to 90. The sequence was collected from a man aged 25 to 40 in good health. Input material: blood. J is TRBJ2-4 and V is TRBV20-1; 7 bases agree with TRBD2. The CDR3 sequence is CSAGGVGPNIQYF. CDR3 in DNA: TGCAGTGCGGGGGGGGTGGGCCCGAACATTCAGTACTTC.